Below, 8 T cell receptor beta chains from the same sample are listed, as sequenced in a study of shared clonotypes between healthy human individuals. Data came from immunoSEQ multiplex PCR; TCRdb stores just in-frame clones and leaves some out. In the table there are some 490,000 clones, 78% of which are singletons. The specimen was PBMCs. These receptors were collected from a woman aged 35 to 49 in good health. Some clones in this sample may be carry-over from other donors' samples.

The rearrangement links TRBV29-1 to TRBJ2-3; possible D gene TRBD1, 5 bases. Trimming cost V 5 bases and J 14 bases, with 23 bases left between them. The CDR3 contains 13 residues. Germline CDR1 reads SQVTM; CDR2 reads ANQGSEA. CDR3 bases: TGCAGCGTTTCTAAGGGGCCTACAACAGAAGGGTATTTT. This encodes CSVSKGPTTEGYF.

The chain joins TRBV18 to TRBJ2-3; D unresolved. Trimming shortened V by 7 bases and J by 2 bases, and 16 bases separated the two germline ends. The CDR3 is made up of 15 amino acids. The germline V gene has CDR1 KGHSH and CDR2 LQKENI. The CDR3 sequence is CASCFRRPPTDTQYF. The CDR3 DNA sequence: TGTGCCAGCTGCTTCCGACGGCCCCCCACAGATACGCAGTATTTT.

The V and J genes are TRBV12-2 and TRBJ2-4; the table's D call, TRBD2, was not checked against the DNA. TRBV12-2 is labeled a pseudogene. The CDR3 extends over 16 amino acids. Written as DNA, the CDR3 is TGTGCAAGTCGCTTACAGCGGGAGGGAGCCAAAAACATTCAGTACTTC. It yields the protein CASRLQREGAKNIQYF.

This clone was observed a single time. The CDR3 DNA is TGTGCCAGCAGCATCCGGGACAGTATGTCCTACGAGCAGTACTTC. This sequence encodes CASSIRDSMSYEQYF. The V call is TRBV7-2, the J call TRBJ2-5, with 7 bases fitting TRBD1. The closer fit of TRBJ2-7 to the DNA end suggests the J call may be wrong. The CDR3 is 15 amino acids. Germline CDR1 and CDR2: SGHTA and FQGNSA.

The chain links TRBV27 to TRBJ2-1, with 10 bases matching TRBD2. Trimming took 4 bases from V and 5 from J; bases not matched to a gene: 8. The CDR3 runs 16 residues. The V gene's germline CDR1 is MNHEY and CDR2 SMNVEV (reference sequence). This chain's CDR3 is CASSSRIAGGNNEQFF. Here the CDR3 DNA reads TGTGCCAGCAGTTCTCGAATAGCGGGAGGAAACAATGAGCAGTTCTTC.

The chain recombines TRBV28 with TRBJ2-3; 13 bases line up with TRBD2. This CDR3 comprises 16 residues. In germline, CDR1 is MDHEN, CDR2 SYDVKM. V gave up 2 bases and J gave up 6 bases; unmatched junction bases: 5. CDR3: CASSLVTSGRADTQYF. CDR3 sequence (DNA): TGTGCCAGCAGTTTAGTTACTAGCGGGAGGGCCGATACGCAGTATTTT.

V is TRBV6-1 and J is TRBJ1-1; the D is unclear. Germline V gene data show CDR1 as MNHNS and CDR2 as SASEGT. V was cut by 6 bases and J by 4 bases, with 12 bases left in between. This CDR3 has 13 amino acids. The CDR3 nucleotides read TGTGCCAGCAGCTACGAAGGGCTCACTGAAGCTTTCTTT. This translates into CASSYEGLTEAFF.

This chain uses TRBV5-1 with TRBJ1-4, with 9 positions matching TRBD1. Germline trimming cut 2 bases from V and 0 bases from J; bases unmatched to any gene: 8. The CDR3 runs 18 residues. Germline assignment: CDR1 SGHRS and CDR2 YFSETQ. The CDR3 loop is CASSFYPTGGSTNEKLFF. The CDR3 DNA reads TGCGCCAGCAGCTTTTACCCGACAGGGGGGTCAACTAATGAAAAACTGTTTTTT.